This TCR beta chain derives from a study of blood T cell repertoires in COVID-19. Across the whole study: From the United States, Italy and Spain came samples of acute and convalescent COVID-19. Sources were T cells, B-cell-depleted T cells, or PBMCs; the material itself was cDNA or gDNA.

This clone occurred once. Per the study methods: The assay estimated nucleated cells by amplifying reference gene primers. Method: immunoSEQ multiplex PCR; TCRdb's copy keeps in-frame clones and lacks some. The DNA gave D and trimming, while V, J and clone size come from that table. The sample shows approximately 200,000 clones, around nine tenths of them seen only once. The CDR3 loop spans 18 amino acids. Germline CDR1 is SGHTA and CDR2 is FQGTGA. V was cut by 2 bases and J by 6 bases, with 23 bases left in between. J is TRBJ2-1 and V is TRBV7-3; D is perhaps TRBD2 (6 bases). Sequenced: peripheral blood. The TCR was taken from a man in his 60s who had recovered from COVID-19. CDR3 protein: CASSLSSGAGLSLNEQFF. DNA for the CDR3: TGTGCCAGCAGCTTATCTAGTGGAGCGGGCCTTTCCCTCAATGAGCAGTTCTTC.